The T cell receptor beta chain described here comes from a study of T cells in Graves' hyperthyroidism and ophthalmopathy. Researchers took RNA transcripts and amplified the TCR beta CDR3 regions from them. When the TCR CDR3 underwent first-round RT-PCR, the HTBI primer set was used. TCRdb reprocessed the multiplex PCR reads via MiXCR and lists one record per CDR3 protein. Of roughly 200,000 distinct CDR3 sequences in the sample, around 19% were seen once. A remark on this clonotype: Antigen unknown.

Regarding the study as a whole: The model identified upcoming ophthalmopathy a median roughly 6.5 months ahead of onset. Blood shared most expanded thyroid clonotypes above 0.001. A model of 13 V-J pairs discriminated ophthalmopathy from stable hyperthyroidism.

The CDR3 covers 16 residues. Trimming took off 6 bases at V and 1 base at J, with 17 bases between the two ends. The source is a man aged 35-49 years with Graves' hyperthyroidism. The sequenced sample was blood. The V and J genes are TRBV12-3 or TRBV12-4 and TRBJ2-3, with a possible D match to TRBD2 (6 bases). CDR3 protein: CASSSGRTAGTDTQYF. CDR3 sequence (DNA): TGTGCCAGCAGCTCTGGGAGGACGGCGGGCACAGATACGCAGTATTTT.